Listed below are T cell receptor beta chains from one sample, sequenced in a study of CD8 T cells in Susac syndrome. Using its own MiXCR run on the immunoSEQ multiplex PCR reads, TCRdb lists one record per CDR3 protein. The table includes a few hundred thousand distinct CDR3 sequences, roughly 85% detected once. The sequencing input was CD8+ T cells from PBMCs. The source is a human donor with multiple sclerosis. Both conserved end residues are part of each CDR3. D genes are given only for firm matches.

D gene: -; V gene: TRBV2; CDR3 protein: CASSEGVPNEQFF
D gene: -; V gene: TRBV5-5; CDR3 protein: CASSLGGSRAFF
D gene: -; V gene: TRBV15; CDR3 protein: CATSNPTVYGYTF
D gene: -; V gene: TRBV9; CDR3 protein: CASSFPSGNINYGYTF
D gene: -; V gene: TRBV4-1; CDR3 protein: CASSQDAGSGGYTF
D gene: TRBD1; V gene: TRBV27; CDR3 protein: CASSLDRAHGYTF
D gene: -; V gene: TRBV28; CDR3 protein: CASSNTGTVTSQETQYF
D gene: -; V gene: TRBV28; CDR3 protein: CASSSYGLAGGELFF
D gene: -; V gene: TRBV30; CDR3 protein: CAWSWQGSYEQYF
D gene: -; V gene: TRBV7-9; CDR3 protein: CASSLVEYEQYF
D gene: -; V gene: TRBV2; CDR3 protein: CASPAGTDTQYF
D gene: -; V gene: TRBV9; CDR3 protein: CASSVGAGLNTEAFF
D gene: TRBD2; V gene: TRBV28; CDR3 protein: CASSFRSLAGNHCNEQFF
D gene: -; V gene: TRBV4-1; CDR3 protein: CASSQDEEWYSYEQYF
D gene: -; V gene: TRBV29-1; CDR3 protein: CSVDWGTGELFF
D gene: -; V gene: TRBV7-9; CDR3 protein: CASSTPPTGEDEKLFF
D gene: -; V gene: TRBV15; CDR3 protein: CATSRGTTEAFF
D gene: TRBD1; V gene: TRBV29-1; CDR3 protein: CSVITGGNPKGSYEQYF
D gene: -; V gene: TRBV4-1; CDR3 protein: CASSQGRQGATNEKLFF
D gene: TRBD2; V gene: TRBV4-2; CDR3 protein: CASSQGLAASSYNEQFF
D gene: -; V gene: TRBV27; CDR3 protein: CASSPTLETGSEQYF
D gene: -; V gene: TRBV20-1; CDR3 protein: CSASPRPRYEQYF
D gene: -; V gene: TRBV21-1; CDR3 protein: CASSKGNRGENQPQHF
D gene: TRBD2; V gene: TRBV6-2/TRBV6-3; CDR3 protein: CASNQAGADTQYF
D gene: TRBD1; V gene: TRBV24-1; CDR3 protein: CATSEPTGGDYGYTF
D gene: -; V gene: TRBV4-1; CDR3 protein: CASSQDLFERDIYNEQFF